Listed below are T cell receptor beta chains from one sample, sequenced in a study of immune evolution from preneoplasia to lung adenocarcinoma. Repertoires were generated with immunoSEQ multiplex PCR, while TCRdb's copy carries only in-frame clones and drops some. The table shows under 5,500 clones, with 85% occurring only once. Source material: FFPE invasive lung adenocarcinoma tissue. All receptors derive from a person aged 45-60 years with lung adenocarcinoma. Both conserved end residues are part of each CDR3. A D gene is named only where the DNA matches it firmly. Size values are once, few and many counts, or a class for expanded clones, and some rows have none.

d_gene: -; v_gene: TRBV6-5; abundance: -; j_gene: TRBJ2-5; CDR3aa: CASRRGYGETQYF; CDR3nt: TGTGCCAGCAGAAGGGGATATGGGGAGACCCAGTACTTC
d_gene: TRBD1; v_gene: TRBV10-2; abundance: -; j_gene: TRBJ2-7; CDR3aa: CASSEWIGTGENEQYF; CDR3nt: TGCGCCAGCAGTGAGTGGATTGGGACAGGGGAGAACGAGCAGTACTTC
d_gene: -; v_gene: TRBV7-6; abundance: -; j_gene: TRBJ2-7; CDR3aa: CASSSRDHYEQYF; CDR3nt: TGTGCCAGCAGCTCCCGGGACCACTACGAGCAGTACTTC
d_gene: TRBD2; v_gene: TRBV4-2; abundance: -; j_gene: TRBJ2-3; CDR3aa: CASTALAGDVDTQYF; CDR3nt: TGTGCCAGCACCGCACTAGCGGGAGATGTAGATACGCAGTATTTT
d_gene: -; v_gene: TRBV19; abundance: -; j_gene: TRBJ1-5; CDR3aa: CASSAYAGGGNQPQHF; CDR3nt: TGTGCCAGTAGTGCATACGCGGGGGGCGGAAATCAGCCCCAGCATTTT
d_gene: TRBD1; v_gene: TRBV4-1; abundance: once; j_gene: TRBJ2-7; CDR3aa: CASSQGPGQGSYEQYF; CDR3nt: TGCGCCAGCAGCCAAGGACCGGGACAGGGATCCTACGAGCAGTACTTC
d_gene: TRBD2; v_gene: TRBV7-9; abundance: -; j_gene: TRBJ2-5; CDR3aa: CASSKGTSGSGLTETQYF; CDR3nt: TGTGCCAGCAGCAAAGGGACTAGCGGGAGCGGGTTAACAGAGACCCAGTACTTC
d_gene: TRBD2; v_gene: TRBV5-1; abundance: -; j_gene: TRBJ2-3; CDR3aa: CASSLRGGTDTQYF; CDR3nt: TGCGCCAGCAGTTTAAGGGGAGGGACAGATACGCAGTATTTT
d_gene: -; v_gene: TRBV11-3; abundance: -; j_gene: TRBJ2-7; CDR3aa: CASSLCLTYEQYF; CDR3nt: TGTGCCAGCAGCTTATGCTTGACCTACGAGCAGTACTTC
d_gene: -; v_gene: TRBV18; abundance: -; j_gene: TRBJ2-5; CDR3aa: CASSQAPTRETQYF; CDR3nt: TGTGCCAGCTCACAGGCCCCCACCAGGGAGACCCAGTACTTC
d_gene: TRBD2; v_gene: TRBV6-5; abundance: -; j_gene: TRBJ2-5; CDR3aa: CASSWGLDPETQYF; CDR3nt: TGTGCCAGCAGCTGGGGACTAGATCCAGAGACCCAGTACTTC
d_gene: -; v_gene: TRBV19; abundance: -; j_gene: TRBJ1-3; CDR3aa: CASRREPPDGNTIYF; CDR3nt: TGTGCCAGTAGACGGGAACCCCCCGATGGAAACACCATATATTTT
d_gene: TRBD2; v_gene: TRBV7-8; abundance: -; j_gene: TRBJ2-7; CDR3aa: CASSRLAGVRYEQYF; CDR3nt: TGTGCCAGCAGTCGACTAGCGGGAGTCCGCTACGAGCAGTACTTC
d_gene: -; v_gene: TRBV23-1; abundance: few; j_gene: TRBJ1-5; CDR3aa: CASSQLRDADNQPQHF; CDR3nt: TGCGCCAGCAGTCAACTCCGGGACGCCGACAATCAGCCCCAGCATTTT
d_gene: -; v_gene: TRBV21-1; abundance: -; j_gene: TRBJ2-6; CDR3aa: CASSKGVLSSSHASNGANVLTF; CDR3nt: TGTGCCAGCAGCAAAGGGGTGTTGTCTAGCAGCCACGCCTCGAATGGGGCCAACGTCCTGACTTTC
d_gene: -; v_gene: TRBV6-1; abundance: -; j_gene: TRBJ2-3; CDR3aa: CASKVWVTDTQYF; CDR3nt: TGTGCCAGCAAGGTCTGGGTGACAGATACGCAGTATTTT
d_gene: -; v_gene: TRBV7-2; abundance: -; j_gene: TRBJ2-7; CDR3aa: CASSLAASYEQYF; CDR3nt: TGTGCCAGCAGCTTGGCAGCCTCCTACGAGCAGTACTTC
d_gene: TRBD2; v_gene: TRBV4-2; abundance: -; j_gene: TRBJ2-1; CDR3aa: CASSHQAGYSYNEQFF; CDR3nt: TGTGCCAGCAGCCATCAAGCGGGGTACTCCTACAATGAGCAGTTCTTC
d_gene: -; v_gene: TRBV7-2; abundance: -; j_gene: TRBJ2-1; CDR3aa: CASSLEGFWRGGGDEQFF; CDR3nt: -
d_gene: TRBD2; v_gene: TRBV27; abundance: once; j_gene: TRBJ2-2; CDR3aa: CASSHRTRTSGVTGELFF; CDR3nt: TGTGCCAGCAGCCACAGAACCCGGACTAGCGGAGTCACCGGGGAGCTGTTTTTT
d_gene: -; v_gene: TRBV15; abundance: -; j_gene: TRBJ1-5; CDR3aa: CATSRDPQDNQPQHF; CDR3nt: TGTGCCACCAGCAGAGATCCGCAGGACAATCAGCCCCAGCATTTT
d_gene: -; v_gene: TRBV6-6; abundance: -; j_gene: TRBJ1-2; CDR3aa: CASREYRSHGYTF; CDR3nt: TGTGCCAGCAGGGAGTACCGGTCTCATGGCTACACCTTC
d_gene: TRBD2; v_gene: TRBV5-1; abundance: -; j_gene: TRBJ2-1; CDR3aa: CASSLTSGNNEQFF; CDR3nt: TGCGCCAGCAGCTTGACTAGCGGGAACAATGAGCAGTTCTTC
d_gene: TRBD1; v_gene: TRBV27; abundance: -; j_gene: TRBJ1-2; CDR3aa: CASSLSGQNYGYTF; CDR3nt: TGTGCCAGCAGTTTGTCGGGACAGAACTATGGCTACACCTTC
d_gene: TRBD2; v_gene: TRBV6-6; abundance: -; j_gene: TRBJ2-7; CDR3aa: CASSPTRGGSGEQYF; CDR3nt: TGTGCCAGCAGTCCTACTAGGGGCGGGAGTGGCGAGCAGTACTTC
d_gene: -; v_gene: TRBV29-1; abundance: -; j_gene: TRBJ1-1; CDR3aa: CSVEVRRRASMNTEAFF; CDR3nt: TGCAGCGTTGAAGTCAGGAGGAGGGCCTCCATGAACACTGAAGCTTTCTTT
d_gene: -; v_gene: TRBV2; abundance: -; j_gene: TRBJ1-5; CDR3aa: CASSESGREGQPQHF; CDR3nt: TGTGCCAGCAGTGAATCGGGCAGGGAGGGTCAGCCCCAGCATTTT
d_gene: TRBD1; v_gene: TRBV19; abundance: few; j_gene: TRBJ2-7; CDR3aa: CASSNDRVSSYEQYF; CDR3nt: TGTGCCAGTAGCAACGACAGGGTAAGCTCCTACGAGCAGTACTTC
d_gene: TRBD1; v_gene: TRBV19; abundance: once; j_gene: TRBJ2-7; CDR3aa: CASSIDQGQGMDEQYF; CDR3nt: TGTGCCAGTAGTATAGATCAGGGACAGGGAATGGACGAGCAGTACTTC
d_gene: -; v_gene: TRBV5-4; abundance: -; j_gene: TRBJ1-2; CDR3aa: CASSLRGVGYGYTF; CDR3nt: TGTGCCAGCAGCTTGCGGGGCGTAGGCTATGGCTACACCTTC
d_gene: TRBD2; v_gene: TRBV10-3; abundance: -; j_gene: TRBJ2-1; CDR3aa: CAIMGGADEQFF; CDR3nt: TGTGCCATCATGGGAGGGGCAGATGAGCAGTTCTTC
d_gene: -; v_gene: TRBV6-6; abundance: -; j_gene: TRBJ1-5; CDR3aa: CASEDGVQPQHF; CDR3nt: TGTGCCAGCGAGGACGGGGTGCAGCCCCAGCATTTT
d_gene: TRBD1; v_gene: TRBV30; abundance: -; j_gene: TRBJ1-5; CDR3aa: CAWSSTGPNQPQHF; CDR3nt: TGTGCCTGGAGTTCGACAGGGCCCAATCAGCCCCAGCATTTT
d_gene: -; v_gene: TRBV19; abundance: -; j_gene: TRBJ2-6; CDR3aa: CASRGQMYSGANVLTF; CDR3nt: TGTGCCAGTAGAGGACAGATGTACTCTGGGGCCAACGTCCTGACTTTC
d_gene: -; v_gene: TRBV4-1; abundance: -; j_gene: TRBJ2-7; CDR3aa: CASSPRGDTYEQYF; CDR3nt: TGCGCCAGCAGCCCTAGAGGGGACACCTACGAGCAGTACTTC
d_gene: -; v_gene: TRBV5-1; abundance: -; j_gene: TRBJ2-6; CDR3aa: CASSQTTMDPNVLTF; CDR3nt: TGCGCCAGCAGCCAAACAACAATGGATCCCAACGTCCTGACTTTC
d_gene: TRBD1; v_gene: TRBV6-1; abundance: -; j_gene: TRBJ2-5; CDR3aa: CASSNRDSQGETQYF; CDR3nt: TGTGCCAGCAGTAACCGGGACAGCCAGGGGGAGACCCAGTACTTC
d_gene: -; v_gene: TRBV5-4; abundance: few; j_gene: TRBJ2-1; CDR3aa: CASSLKTNNEQFF; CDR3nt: TGTGCCAGCAGCCTGAAAACCAACAATGAGCAGTTCTTC
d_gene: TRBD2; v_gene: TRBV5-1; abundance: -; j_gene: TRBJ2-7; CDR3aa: CASSLAGGTYEQYF; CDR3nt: TGCGCCAGCAGCTTAGCGGGAGGGACCTACGAGCAGTACTTC
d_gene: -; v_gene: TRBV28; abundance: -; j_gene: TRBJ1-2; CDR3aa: CASSPSTGGGYTF; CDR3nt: TGTGCCAGCAGCCCTAGCACTGGGGGCGGCTACACCTTC
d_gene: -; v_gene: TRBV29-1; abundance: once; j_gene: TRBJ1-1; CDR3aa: CSVVNTGTRVGELINTEAFF; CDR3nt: TGCAGCGTTGTAAATACGGGGACGCGGGTAGGGGAACTTATTAACACTGAAGCTTTCTTT